The clone carrying this T cell receptor (beta chain) was picked up many times. Its target is unknown. The data are from a study of T cells after yellow fever vaccination. Findings and limits, study-wide: Within FACS-sorted repertoires, abundant clonotypes contaminating from the bulk population could be present. It was a weaker secondary response, yet one that peaked faster, at day 5 versus 15.

This CDR3 region has 14 residues. CDR1 is MNHNS, CDR2 SASEGT, per germline. The junction had 2 bases not matched to a gene; V was cut back by 5 bases and J by 4 bases. UMIs and a universal primer site were added when TCR cDNA was made by 5'RACE template switching. TCRdb analysed the 5' RACE reads with MiXCR anew, one entry per CDR3 protein. The repertoire holds 100,000 to 150,000 distinct CDR3 sequences, with 6.5% to 8% as singletons. The source of this sequence is a man aged 18 to 30 who received the YFV17D yellow fever vaccine. This material consisted of CD4+ T cells sorted from PBMCs, taken more than 8 days after the first yellow fever vaccination. The V call is TRBV6-1, the J call TRBJ2-1; TRBD1 matches 10 bases. Here the CDR3 reads CASSQDRGYNEQFF. In nucleotides, the CDR3 is TGTGCCAGCAGTCAGGACAGGGGGTACAATGAGCAGTTCTTC.